This TCR beta chain was captured by sequencing in a study of T-cell memory formation after mild COVID-19. In the study overall: Largely, TCR clusters stayed within a single donor. Study-level points and caveats: Shrinking CD4+ clones resided mostly in CM and EM, and CD8+ ones in EMRA. The study found balanced CD4/CD8 in clones contracting day 15 to 85 and a CD4+ lean in later expanders.

For this clonotype: Its cognate antigen is unknown.

This CDR3 spans 15 amino acids. Trimming left V 1 base short and J 11 bases short, with 20 bases between. CDR1 and CDR2 from the germline V gene are LGHDT and YNNKEL (reference sequence). TCR alpha and TCR beta cDNA libraries carrying sample barcodes and UMIs were produced by 5'RACE using constant-segment primers. TCRdb redid the calling of the 5' RACE reads with MiXCR, one entry per CDR3 protein. The data contain about 430,000 distinct CDR3 sequences, roughly 17% of them singletons. The chain couples TRBV3-1 to TRBJ1-1; TRBD1 might be the D (5 bases). The source material was PBMCs or a T cell subset sorted from them (not recorded which). This TCR derives from a man younger than 35 who had mild COVID-19 (a few samples of this study predate the infection). Cell type and time point are not known. The chain's CDR3 is CASSQVSAGARRAFF. DNA for the CDR3: TGTGCCAGCAGCCAAGTCTCCGCCGGGGCCCGGCGGGCTTTCTTT.